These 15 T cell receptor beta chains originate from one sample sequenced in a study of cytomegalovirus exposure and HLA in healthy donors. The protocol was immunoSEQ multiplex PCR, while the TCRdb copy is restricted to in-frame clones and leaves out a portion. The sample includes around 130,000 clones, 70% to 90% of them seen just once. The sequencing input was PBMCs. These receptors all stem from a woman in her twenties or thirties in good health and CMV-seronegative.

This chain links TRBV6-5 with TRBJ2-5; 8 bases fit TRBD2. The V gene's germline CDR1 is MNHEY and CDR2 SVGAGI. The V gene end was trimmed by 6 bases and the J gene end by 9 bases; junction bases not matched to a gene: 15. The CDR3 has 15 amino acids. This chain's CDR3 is CASRGAGASNFAQYF. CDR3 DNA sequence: TGTGCCAGCAGGGGAGCGGGGGCCTCCAATTTTGCCCAGTACTTC.

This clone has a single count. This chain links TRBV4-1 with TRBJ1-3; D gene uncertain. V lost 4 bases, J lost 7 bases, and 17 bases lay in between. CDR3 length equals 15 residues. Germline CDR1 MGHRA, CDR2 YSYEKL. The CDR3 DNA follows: TGCGCCAGCAGCCTCCGGACTCAGGAGGGCAACACCATATATTTT. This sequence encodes CASSLRTQEGNTIYF.

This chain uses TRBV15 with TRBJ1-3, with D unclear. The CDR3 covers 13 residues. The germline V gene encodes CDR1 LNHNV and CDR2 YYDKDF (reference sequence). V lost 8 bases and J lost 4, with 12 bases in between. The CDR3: CATGREVGNTIYF. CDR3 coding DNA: TGTGCCACCGGACGGGAGGTCGGAAACACCATATATTTT. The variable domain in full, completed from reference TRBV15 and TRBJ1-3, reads DAMVIQNPRYQVTQFGKPVTLSCSQTLNHNVMYWYQQKSSQAPKLLFHYYDKDFNNEADTPDNFQSRRPNTSFCFLDIRSPGLGDTAMYLCATGREVGNTIYFGEGSWLTVV.

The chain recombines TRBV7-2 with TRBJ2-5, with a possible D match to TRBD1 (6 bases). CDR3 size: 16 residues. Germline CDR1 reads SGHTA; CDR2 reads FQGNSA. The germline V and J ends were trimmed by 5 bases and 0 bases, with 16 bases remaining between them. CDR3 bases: TGTGCCAGCAGCCTAAAGGCAGGGGCCTACCAAGAGACCCAGTACTTC. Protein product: CASSLKAGAYQETQYF. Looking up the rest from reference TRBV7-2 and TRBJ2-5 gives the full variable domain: GAGVSQSPSNKVTEKGKDVELRCDPISGHTALYWYRQSLGQGLEFLIYFQGNSAPDKSGLPSDRFSAERTGGSVSTLTIQRTQQEDSAVYLCASSLKAGAYQETQYFGPGTRLLVL.

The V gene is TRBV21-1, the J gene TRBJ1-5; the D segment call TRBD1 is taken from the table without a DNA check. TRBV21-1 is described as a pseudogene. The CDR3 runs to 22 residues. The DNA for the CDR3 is TGTGCCAGCAGCAAAAGCCCCCCATCCGGGACAGGGGGAACTTATAGCAATCAGCCCCAGCATTTT. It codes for CASSKSPPSGTGGTYSNQPQHF.

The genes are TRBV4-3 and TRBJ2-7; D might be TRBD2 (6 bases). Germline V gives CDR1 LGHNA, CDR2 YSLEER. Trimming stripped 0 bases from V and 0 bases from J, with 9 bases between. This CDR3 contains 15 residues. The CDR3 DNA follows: TGCGCCAGCAGCCAAGATCAGGGACTCTCCTACGAGCAGTACTTC. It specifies CASSQDQGLSYEQYF.

DNA of the CDR3: TGTGCCAGCACCCAGGGGATCCAAAACATTCAGTACTTC. Its protein product is CASTQGIQNIQYF. The J gene is TRBJ2-4, the V gene TRBV2; perhaps TRBD1 as D (6 bases). Deletions cut 7 bases from V and 5 bases from J, with 12 bases between. Germline V gene data show CDR1 as SNHLY and CDR2 as FYNNEI. This CDR3 spans 13 amino acids.

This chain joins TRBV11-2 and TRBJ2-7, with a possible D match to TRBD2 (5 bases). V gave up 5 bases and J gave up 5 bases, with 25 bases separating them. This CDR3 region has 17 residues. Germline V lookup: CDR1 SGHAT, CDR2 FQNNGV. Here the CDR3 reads CASSPIIRKGSPHEQYF. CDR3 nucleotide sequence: TGTGCCAGCAGCCCGATCATCAGAAAAGGGAGTCCCCACGAGCAGTACTTC.

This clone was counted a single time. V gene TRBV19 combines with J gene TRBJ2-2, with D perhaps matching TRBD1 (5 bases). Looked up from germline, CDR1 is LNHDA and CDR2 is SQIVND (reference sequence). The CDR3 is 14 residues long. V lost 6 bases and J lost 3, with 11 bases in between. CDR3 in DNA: TGTGCCAGTAGGACCTGGGGCCACACCGGGGAGCTGTTTTTT. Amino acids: CASRTWGHTGELFF. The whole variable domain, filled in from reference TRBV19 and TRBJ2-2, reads DGGITQSPKYLFRKEGQNVTLSCEQNLNHDAMYWYRQDPGQGLRLIYYSQIVNDFQKGDIAEGYSVSREKKESFPLTVTSAQKNPTAFYLCASRTWGHTGELFFGEGSRLTVL.

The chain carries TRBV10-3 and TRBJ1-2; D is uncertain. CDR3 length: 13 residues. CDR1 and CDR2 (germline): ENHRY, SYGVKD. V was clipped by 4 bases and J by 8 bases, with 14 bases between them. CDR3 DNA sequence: TGTGCCATCAGTGCCAGCGGAGGAAAGGGCTACACCTTC. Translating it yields CAISASGGKGYTF.

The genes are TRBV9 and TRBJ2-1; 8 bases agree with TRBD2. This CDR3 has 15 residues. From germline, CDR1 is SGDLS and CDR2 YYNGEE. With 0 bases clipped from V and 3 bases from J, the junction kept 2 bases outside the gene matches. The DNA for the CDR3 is TGTGCCAGCAGCGTAGGTCTAGCGGGCTACAATGAGCAGTTCTTC. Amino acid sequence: CASSVGLAGYNEQFF.

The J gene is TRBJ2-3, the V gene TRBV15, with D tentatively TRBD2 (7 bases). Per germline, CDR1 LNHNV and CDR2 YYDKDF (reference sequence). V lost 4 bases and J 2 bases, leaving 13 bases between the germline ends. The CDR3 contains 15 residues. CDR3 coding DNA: TGTGCCACCAGCAATGACGGGGGGCTCACAGATACGCAGTATTTT. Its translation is CATSNDGGLTDTQYF.

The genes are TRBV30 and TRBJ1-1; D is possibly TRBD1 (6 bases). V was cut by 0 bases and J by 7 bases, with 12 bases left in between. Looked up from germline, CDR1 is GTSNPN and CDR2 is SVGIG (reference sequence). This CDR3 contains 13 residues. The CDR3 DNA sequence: TGTGCCTGGAGTGTAGGGGGGGCTGTTGAAGCTTTCTTT. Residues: CAWSVGGAVEAFF.

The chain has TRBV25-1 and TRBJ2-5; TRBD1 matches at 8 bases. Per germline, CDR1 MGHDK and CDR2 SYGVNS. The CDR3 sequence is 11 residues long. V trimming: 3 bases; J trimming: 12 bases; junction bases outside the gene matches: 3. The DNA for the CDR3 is TGTGCCAGCAGTGACCACAGGGGGAAGTACTTC. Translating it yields CASSDHRGKYF. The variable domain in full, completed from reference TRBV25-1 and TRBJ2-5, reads EADIYQTPRYLVIGTGKKITLECSQTMGHDKMYWYQQDPGMELHLIHYSYGVNSTEKGDLSSESTVSRIRTEHFPLTLESARPSHTSQYLCASSDHRGKYFGPGTRLLVL.

The CDR3 region has the DNA TGTGCCAGCAGTCTACGGACAGGGGGGCAGTATGAAAAACTGTTTTTT. Amino acids: CASSLRTGGQYEKLFF. The V and J genes are TRBV27 and TRBJ1-4; 10 bases match TRBD1. V gave up 5 bases and J gave up 6 bases; unmatched junction bases: 9. Germline-derived CDR1 and CDR2 are MNHEY and SMNVEV (reference sequence). The CDR3 is 16 residues long.